This T cell receptor beta chain derives from a study of identical twins. Regarding the study as a whole: The authors drew conclusions from cross-sectional statistical analysis rather than following the same donors.

This clonotype has a handful of counts. Its antigen is unidentified. The CDR3 runs to 13 residues. V was trimmed by 7 bases and J by 2 bases, leaving 12 bases between them. TCRdb called the 5' RACE reads again in MiXCR, with one record for every CDR3 protein. The repertoire holds about 700,000 distinct CDR3 sequences, with approximately 9% as singletons. These same records also appear under a second study, on yellow fever vaccine responses in identical twins. That paper states: Each twin's T cell response to the vaccine was reported to look partly convergent and partly personalized.

The rearrangement uses TRBV12-3 or TRBV12-4 and TRBJ2-7; D may be TRBD1 or TRBD2 (5 bases each). This TCR came from a woman in her late teens or twenties in good health. Sequenced input: PBMCs. CDR3 in amino acids: CASTRDGPYEQYF. The CDR3 DNA reads TGTGCCAGCACCCGGGACGGCCCCTACGAGCAGTACTTC.